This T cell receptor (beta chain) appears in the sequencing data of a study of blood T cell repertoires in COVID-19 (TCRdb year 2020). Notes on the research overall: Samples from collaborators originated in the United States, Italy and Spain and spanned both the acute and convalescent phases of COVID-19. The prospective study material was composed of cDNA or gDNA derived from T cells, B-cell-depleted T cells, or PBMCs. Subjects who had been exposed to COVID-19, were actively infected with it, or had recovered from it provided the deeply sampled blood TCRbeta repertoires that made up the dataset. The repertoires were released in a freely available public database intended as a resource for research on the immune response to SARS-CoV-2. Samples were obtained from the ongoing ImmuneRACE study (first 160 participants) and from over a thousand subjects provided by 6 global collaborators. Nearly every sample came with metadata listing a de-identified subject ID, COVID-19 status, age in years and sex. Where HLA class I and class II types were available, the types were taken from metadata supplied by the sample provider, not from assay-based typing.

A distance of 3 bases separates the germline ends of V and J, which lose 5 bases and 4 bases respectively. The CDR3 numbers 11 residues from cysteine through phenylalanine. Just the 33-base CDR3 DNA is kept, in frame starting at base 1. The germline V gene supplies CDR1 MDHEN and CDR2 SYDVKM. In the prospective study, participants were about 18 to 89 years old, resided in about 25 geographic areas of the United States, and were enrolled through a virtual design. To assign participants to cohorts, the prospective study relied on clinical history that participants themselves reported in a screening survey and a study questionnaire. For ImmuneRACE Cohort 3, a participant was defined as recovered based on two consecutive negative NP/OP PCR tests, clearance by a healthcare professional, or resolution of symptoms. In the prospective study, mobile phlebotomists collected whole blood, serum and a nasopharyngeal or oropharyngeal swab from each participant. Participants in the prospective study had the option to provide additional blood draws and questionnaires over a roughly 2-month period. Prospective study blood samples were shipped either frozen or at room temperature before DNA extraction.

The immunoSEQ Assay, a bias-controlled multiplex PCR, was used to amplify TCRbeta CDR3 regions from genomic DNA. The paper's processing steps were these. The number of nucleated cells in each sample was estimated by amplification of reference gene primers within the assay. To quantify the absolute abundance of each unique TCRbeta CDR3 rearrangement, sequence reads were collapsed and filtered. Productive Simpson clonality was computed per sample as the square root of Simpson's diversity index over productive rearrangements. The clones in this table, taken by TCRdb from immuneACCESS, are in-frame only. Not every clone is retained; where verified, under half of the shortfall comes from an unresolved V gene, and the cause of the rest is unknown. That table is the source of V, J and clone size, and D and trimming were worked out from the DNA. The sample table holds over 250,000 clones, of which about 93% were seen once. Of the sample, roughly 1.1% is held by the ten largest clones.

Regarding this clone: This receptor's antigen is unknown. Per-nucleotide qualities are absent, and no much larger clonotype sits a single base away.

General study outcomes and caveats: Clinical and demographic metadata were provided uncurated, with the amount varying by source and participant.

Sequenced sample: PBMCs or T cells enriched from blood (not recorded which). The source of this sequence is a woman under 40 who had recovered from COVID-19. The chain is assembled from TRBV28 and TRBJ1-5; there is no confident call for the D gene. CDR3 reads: CASSQNQPQHF. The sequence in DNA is TGTGCCAGCAGTCAAAATCAGCCCCAGCATTTT. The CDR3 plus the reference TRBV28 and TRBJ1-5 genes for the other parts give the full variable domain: DVKVTQSSRYLVKRTGEKVFLECVQDMDHENMFWYRQDPGLGLRLIYFSYDVKMKEKGDIPEGYSVSREKKERFSLILESASTNQTSMYLCASSQNQPQHFGDGTRLSIL.